Listed below are T cell receptor beta chains from one sample, sequenced in a study of cytotoxic CD8 clonotypes in ibrutinib-treated CLL. Measured with immunoSEQ multiplex PCR; TCRdb has only the in-frame clones, and not every one. This repertoire shows 150,000 to 200,000 clones, around 70% found once; its top ten account for roughly an eighth. Here the sequenced sample was PBMCs, taken after 24 months of ibrutinib treatment. The receptors originated from a human donor with chronic lymphocytic leukemia. Both conserved end residues are part of each CDR3. The D gene is left open where the match is weak. Clone size is shown for a subset of rows, as once, few, many or a class of expanded clone.

D	V	J	size	DNA	CDR3
TRBD2	TRBV7-9	TRBJ2-1	NA	TGTGCCAGCAGCCGTAGTCTAGCGGGACTCTACAATGAGCAGTTCTTC	CASSRSLAGLYNEQFF
TRBD1	TRBV18	TRBJ2-5	NA	TGTGCCAGCTCAGCGACAGGGGGCGCCCTGGGAGAGACCCAGTACTTC	CASSATGGALGETQYF
TRBD1	TRBV27	TRBJ2-1	NA	TGTGCCAGCAGTGTCGACAGGGCATGGTCCGCTGAGCAGTTCTTC	CASSVDRAWSAEQFF
NA	TRBV9	TRBJ2-7	NA	TGTGCCAGCAGCCCTCGCGCGCCTCCTGGGGAGCAGTACTTC	CASSPRAPPGEQYF
NA	TRBV9	TRBJ2-5	NA	TGTGCCAGCAGCGTAGACAGGTCAGGCTGGGAGACCCAGTACTTC	CASSVDRSGWETQYF
TRBD1	TRBV27	TRBJ2-7	NA	TGTGCCAGCAGTCTCGACAGGGGGGGCCTGTCCTACGAGCAGTACTTC	CASSLDRGGLSYEQYF
TRBD2	TRBV9	TRBJ2-1	once	TGTGCCAGCAGCGTAGAGCTAGCGGAATACAATGAGCAGTTCTTC	CASSVELAEYNEQFF
TRBD1	TRBV2	TRBJ1-4	NA	TGTGCCAGCAACCTAGGACAGGGCTTTCGGGAAAAACTGTTTTTT	CASNLGQGFREKLFF
TRBD1	TRBV9	TRBJ1-4	NA	TGTGCCAGCAGCGTAGGGGATACAGGGGGTTATAATGAAAAACTGTTTTTT	CASSVGDTGGYNEKLFF
NA	TRBV18	TRBJ1-5	few	TGTGCCAGCTCACTCTTCCCTTTGGGAGGGAATCAGCCCCAGCATTTT	CASSLFPLGGNQPQHF
TRBD1	TRBV9	TRBJ1-1	NA	TGTGCCAGCAGCCCTGAATGGACAGGACTGCTGGCTTTCTTT	CASSPEWTGLLAFF
NA	TRBV6-5	TRBJ2-1	NA	TGTGCCACAATCGGGGGAAACTCCTACAATGAGCAGTTCTTC	CATIGGNSYNEQFF
TRBD1	TRBV29-1	TRBJ1-1	NA	TGCAGCGTTGGAACAGGGGACACTGAAGCTTTCTTT	CSVGTGDTEAFF
NA	TRBV7-2	TRBJ2-7	few	TGTGCCAGCAGCTTAGATCAGGGGCCCCCCTACGAGCAGTACTTC	CASSLDQGPPYEQYF
NA	TRBV9	TRBJ2-2	NA	TGTGCCAGCAGCGTAGCCTATAGACTTGCCAACACCGGGGAGCTGTTTTTT	CASSVAYRLANTGELFF
TRBD1	TRBV7-9	TRBJ2-5	NA	TGTGCCAGCAGCCGACCAATCCCGGGACAGGGAAAAGGAGAGCAGTACTTC	CASSRPIPGQGKGEQYF
NA	TRBV7-7	TRBJ2-2	once	TGTGCCAGCAGCTTAGATCCCAGGGCTTTCGGGGAGCTGTTTTTT	CASSLDPRAFGELFF
TRBD1	TRBV11-3	TRBJ2-7	few	TGTGCCAGCACCCTCCCCCGGTTGGACAGGGGTTCCTACGAGCAGTACTTC	CASTLPRLDRGSYEQYF
TRBD2	TRBV19	TRBJ2-1	NA	TGTGCCAGTAGTACCCAGGGGACTAGCGGGTTTAATGAGCAGTTCTTC	CASSTQGTSGFNEQFF
TRBD1	TRBV28	TRBJ1-4	NA	TGTGCCAGCAGTTTAAGACAGGGTAGGGAAAAACTGTTTTTT	CASSLRQGREKLFF
TRBD1	TRBV7-2	TRBJ2-7	NA	TGTGCCAGCAGCTCCGGGACAGGGCCGACCGGGCAGTACTTC	CASSSGTGPTGQYF
NA	TRBV25-1	TRBJ1-2	NA	TGTGCCAGCAGTGCCGGACAGTTGAATGGCTACACCTTC	CASSAGQLNGYTF
NA	TRBV29-1	TRBJ1-2	few	TGCAGCGTTCCTCGTTTGGTCCCATATGGCTACACCTTC	CSVPRLVPYGYTF
NA	TRBV30	TRBJ2-1	NA	TGTGCCTGGAGTTCCCCCAGCGGGCTTCAGTTCTTC	CAWSSPSGLQFF
TRBD2	TRBV7-2	TRBJ2-3	NA	TGTGCCAGCAGCTCCAGCGGGGGAACCACAGATACGCAGTATTTT	CASSSSGGTTDTQYF
NA	TRBV5-4	TRBJ1-2	few	TGTGCCAGCAGCTTGGAGCTTGGTTATGGCTACACCTTC	CASSLELGYGYTF
NA	TRBV29-1	TRBJ2-1	NA	TGCAGCGTTGCGTCGCGGGGAGACTCCTACAATGAGCAGTTCTTC	CSVASRGDSYNEQFF
NA	TRBV19	TRBJ1-4	NA	TGTGCCAGTAGTATTTCCCGAAATGAAAAACTGTTTTTT	CASSISRNEKLFF